Following are 30 T cell receptor beta chains from one sample sequenced in a study of regulatory T cells in long-lasting Graves disease. The authors built TCR beta libraries using iRepertoire HTBI primers and Arm-PCR of CDR3 regions. One entry per CDR3 protein results from TCRdb running MiXCR on the multiplex PCR reads. Among fewer than 650,000 distinct CDR3 sequences listed, about 15% were seen once. This sample's time point: newly diagnosed GD, antithyroid drugs for less than 3 months. RNA isolated from PBMCs was used to make the TCR library. This sample also belongs to another study, concerning T cells in Graves' hyperthyroidism and ophthalmopathy.

This specimen consisted of peripheral blood mononuclear cells (PBMCs), obtained at new diagnosis, from a patient treated with antithyroid drugs. The receptor source for this set is a woman aged 25 to 39 with Graves disease.

A few counts support this clonotype. The rearrangement joins TRBV4-2 to TRBJ2-5, with TRBD2 as a possible D gene (6 bases). The germline V gene encodes CDR1 LGHNA and CDR2 YNFKEQ. The V gene lost 5 bases and the J gene lost 0 bases, with 13 bases spanning the gap. The CDR3 totals 15 residues. CDR3 region: CASSAGGTDQETQYF. Here the CDR3 DNA reads TGTGCCAGCAGCGCCGGGGGAACGGACCAAGAGACCCAGTACTTC.

The V and J genes are TRBV5-1 and TRBJ2-1, with D hard to call. With 0 bases removed from V and 3 bases from J, the gap between germline ends came to 7 bases. Germline V gene lookup returns CDR1 SGHRS and CDR2 YFSETQ. This CDR3 has 14 amino acids. In DNA form, the CDR3 reads TGCGCCAGCAGCTTGGCCCCTAGCTACAATGAGCAGTTCTTC. Translation: CASSLAPSYNEQFF.

This clonotype was observed once. This chain uses TRBV20-1 with TRBJ2-7; D remains ambiguous. V shed 0 bases and J shed 2 bases, with 11 bases lying between them. CDR3 length: 14 amino acids. The germline gives CDR1 DFQATT, CDR2 SNEGSKA (reference sequence). CDR3 residues: CSARDPVATYEQYF. The CDR3 DNA is TGCAGTGCTAGAGATCCGGTAGCAACCTACGAGCAGTACTTC.

Ten or more counts support this clonotype. This chain connects TRBV28 to TRBJ2-7, with TRBD2 matching 11 bases. V dropped 4 bases and J dropped 0; count of bases not matched to a gene: 2. The length of the CDR3 is 15 residues. The germline CDR1 and CDR2 sequences are MDHEN and SYDVKM. The CDR3 sequence is CASSSLAGASYEQYF. The CDR3 DNA follows: TGTGCCAGCAGTTCACTAGCGGGAGCCTCCTACGAGCAGTACTTC.

This clonotype was seen many times. This sequence joins TRBV19 and TRBJ1-4; D is ambiguous. The CDR3 sequence is 13 residues long. The ends were cut back, 7 bases at V and 5 bases at J, with 11 bases in the middle. Germline assignment: CDR1 LNHDA and CDR2 SQIVND (reference sequence). The chain's CDR3 is CASNSQRNEKLFF. The CDR3 DNA reads as TGTGCCAGTAACAGCCAACGGAATGAAAAACTGTTTTTT.

In its sample, this clonotype was seen a few times. This CDR3 is CASSAAGSGNTIYF. CDR3 DNA sequence: TGTGCCAGCAGCGCCGCCGGCTCTGGAAACACCATATATTTT. The chain couples TRBV9 to TRBJ1-3; no reliable D call. Trimming took off 3 bases at V and 0 bases at J, with 7 bases between the two ends. This CDR3 is 14 amino acids long. Germline CDR1 SGDLS, CDR2 YYNGEE.

The chain recombines TRBV6-1 with TRBJ2-1; D is uncertain. V was pared by 6 bases and J by 4 bases, with 7 bases between. The CDR3 loop spans 12 amino acids. In germline, CDR1 is MNHNS, CDR2 SASEGT. The CDR3 region is CASRVLYNEQFF. CDR3 coding DNA: TGTGCCAGCAGGGTCCTATACAATGAGCAGTTCTTC.

The chain carries TRBV4-1 and TRBJ1-1; no definite D call. Germline V gives CDR1 MGHRA, CDR2 YSYEKL. Between the trimmed V and J ends, which lost 4 bases and 0 bases, there was a span of 9 bases. This CDR3 is built from 14 residues. The CDR3 bases are TGCGCCAGCAGCCTCCTTCGGTTGAACACTGAAGCTTTCTTT. Translating gives CASSLLRLNTEAFF.

This clonotype has a handful of counts. This chain links TRBV30 with TRBJ1-2; D gene ambiguous. The CDR3 is 10 amino acids. Germline CDR1 GTSNPN, CDR2 SVGIG (reference sequence). V lost 5 bases and J lost 4, with 5 bases in between. The CDR3 reads CAWGVYGYTF. The CDR3 DNA reads TGTGCCTGGGGAGTCTATGGCTACACCTTC. Full variable domain (outside the CDR3, taken from reference TRBV30 and TRBJ1-2): SQTIHQWPATLVQPVGSPLSLECTVEGTSNPNLYWYRQAAGRGLQLLFYSVGIGQISSEVPQNLSASRPQDRQFILSSKKLLLSDSGFYLCAWGVYGYTFGSGTRLTVV.

This clonotype has just a few counts. The rearrangement uses TRBV18 and TRBJ1-2, with no clear D. The CDR3 contains 11 residues. With 0 bases removed from V and 8 bases from J, the gap between germline ends came to 4 bases. Germline CDR1 and CDR2: KGHSH and LQKENI. CDR3 amino acids: CASSPPEGYTF. CDR3 bases: TGTGCCAGCTCACCACCCGAAGGCTACACCTTC.

This rearrangement joins TRBV9 to TRBJ2-7; D is perhaps TRBD2 (7 bases). With 3 bases removed from V and 3 bases from J, the gap between germline ends came to 16 bases. Germline V gene data show CDR1 as SGDLS and CDR2 as YYNGEE. The CDR3 runs 15 residues. The CDR3 is CASSDPGGAYYEQYF. As DNA, the CDR3 is TGTGCCAGCAGCGACCCGGGGGGCGCCTACTACGAGCAGTACTTC.

The genes are TRBV7-3 and TRBJ2-3; D is perhaps TRBD2 (6 bases). Trimming stripped 5 bases from V and 5 bases from J, with 17 bases between. Germline CDR1 and CDR2: SGHTA and FQGTGA. The CDR3 totals 15 residues. The DNA of the CDR3 is TGTGCCAGCAGCAACCCAAGCGGGTTCGGAGATACGCAGTATTTT. Its translation is CASSNPSGFGDTQYF.

This clonotype was seen many times. V usage is TRBV12-3 or TRBV12-4 and J usage is TRBJ2-3, with 10 bases fitting TRBD2. This CDR3 spans 18 amino acids. J was trimmed by 0 bases and V by 6 bases; bases with no gene match: 12. This CDR3 reads CASSRSWTSGTSTDTQYF. Written as DNA, the CDR3 is TGTGCCAGCAGCCGATCCTGGACTAGCGGAACGAGCACAGATACGCAGTATTTT.

On this clonotype itself: One base away lies a much larger clone, so this may be a sequencing read error. V gene TRBV7-2 combines with J gene TRBJ2-7; 7 positions match TRBD2. V shed 1 base, J shed 2 bases, and the junction held 14 bases outside the gene matches. Germline assignment: CDR1 SGHTA and CDR2 FQGNSA. The CDR3 runs 18 residues. CDR3 sequence: CASSLVAGAGRKTYEQYF. The DNA for the CDR3 is TGTGCCAGCAGCTTAGTCGCTGGAGCGGGACGGAAAACCTACGAGCAGTACTTC. The full variable domain, completed using reference TRBV7-2 and TRBJ2-7, is GAGVSQSPSNKVTEKGKDVELRCDPISGHTALYWYRQSLGQGLEFLIYFQGNSAPDKSGLPSDRFSAERTGGSVSTLTIQRTQQEDSAVYLCASSLVAGAGRKTYEQYFGPGTRLTVT.

This chain uses TRBV5-6 with TRBJ1-5; D remains unclear. Germline-derived CDR1 and CDR2 are SGHDT and YYEEEE. The CDR3 runs to 12 residues. V gave up 3 bases and J gave up 9 bases, with 10 bases separating them. CDR3 sequence: CASSSGSVPQHF. CDR3 nucleotides: TGTGCCAGCAGCTCCGGGTCTGTGCCCCAGCATTTT.

This clonotype was seen a few times. Here the CDR3 DNA reads TGTGCCAGCAGTTACTCCCGACAGGGAGAATCACCCCTCCACTTT. It translates to CASSYSRQGESPLHF. This chain uses TRBV6-5 with TRBJ1-6; the match to TRBD1 covers 7 bases. J gave up 10 bases and V 0 bases, and 6 bases lay outside the gene matches. The CDR3 totals 15 residues. Germline-derived CDR1 and CDR2 are MNHEY and SVGAGI.

The V call is TRBV5-1, the J call TRBJ1-1; D ambiguous. This CDR3 spans 16 amino acids. CDR1 SGHRS and CDR2 YFSETQ come from the germline V gene. The ends were cut back, 0 bases at V and 5 bases at J, with 17 bases in the middle. CDR3: CASSLEPAAAGTEAFF. CDR3 coding DNA: TGCGCCAGCAGCTTGGAGCCGGCCGCCGCGGGAACTGAAGCTTTCTTT.

This clonotype turned up a few times. This chain connects TRBV10-3 to TRBJ2-3, with 7 positions matching TRBD1. Gene TRBJ2-5 matches the end of the DNA better, so the J call may be wrong. The CDR3 length is 16 residues. CDR1 ENHRY and CDR2 SYGVKD come from the germline V gene. CDR3 in DNA: TGTGCCATCAGTGAGTCGATACAGGGGCCAGCTGAGACCCAGTACTTC. Translation: CAISESIQGPAETQYF.

This clonotype was counted ten times or more. Mismatch with germline at one junction end may stem from a read error. The chain links TRBV12-3 or TRBV12-4 to TRBJ1-2; TRBD1 matches 7 bases. CDR3 size: 13 residues. The CDR3 DNA sequence: TGTGCCAGCAGTCCCCGACAGGGTTCCATTGAGTTGTTC. Translated: CASSPRQGSIELF.

This clonotype was observed a few times. The chain links TRBV29-1 to TRBJ1-1; 10 nucleotides agree with TRBD1. Trimming at V came to 5 bases and at J to 5 bases, leaving 8 bases not matched to a gene. The CDR3 runs to 14 residues. In germline, CDR1 is SQVTM, CDR2 ANQGSEA. The chain's CDR3 is CSVHRTGGRTEAFF. CDR3 coding DNA: TGCAGCGTTCACAGGACAGGGGGAAGAACTGAAGCTTTCTTT.

The sample holds many counts of this clonotype. The chain combines TRBV12-3 or TRBV12-4 with TRBJ1-2, with TRBD1 as a possible D gene (5 bases). The CDR3 is 13 residues long. The V and J ends lost 6 bases and 2 bases respectively, with 10 bases between them. The CDR3 region is CASSQYRNYGYTF. CDR3 in DNA: TGTGCCAGCAGCCAATACAGGAACTATGGCTACACCTTC.

This clonotype was seen ten or more times. This chain connects TRBV28 to TRBJ1-1, with 11 positions matching TRBD1. With V trimmed by 6 bases and J by 4 bases, 7 bases remained unmatched. The CDR3 sequence is 15 residues long. Germline V gene sequence: CDR1 MDHEN, CDR2 SYDVKM. The CDR3 nucleotides are TGTGCCAGCAGGTCCGGGACAGGGGGGACCACTGAAGCTTTCTTT. Translation gives CASRSGTGGTTEAFF.

Concerning this clonotype: A much bigger clone sits one base away, suggesting this may be a read error. This chain uses TRBV28 with TRBJ1-2, with D possibly matching TRBD1 (6 bases). The CDR3 runs to 13 residues. Germline assignment: CDR1 MDHEN and CDR2 SYDVKM. The DNA for the CDR3 is TGTACCAGCAGTTTCGCGGGGGCAAGCGGCTACACCTTC. Amino acid sequence: CTSSFAGASGYTF.

This clonotype has only a few counts. The gene calls are TRBV19 and TRBJ1-5, with a tentative D call TRBD1 (6 bases). Germline V lookup: CDR1 LNHDA, CDR2 SQIVND (reference sequence). This CDR3 has 15 residues. Trimming removed 0 bases from V and 3 bases from J, with 9 bases in between. The CDR3 loop reads CASSIEGGLNQPQHF. CDR3 in DNA: TGTGCCAGTAGTATAGAAGGGGGTCTCAATCAGCCCCAGCATTTT.

This clonotype was counted between two and nine times. V gene TRBV5-1 combines with J gene TRBJ1-2; D possibly corresponds to TRBD1 (6 bases). Germline CDR1 SGHRS, CDR2 YFSETQ. V dropped 0 bases and J dropped 5 bases, with 11 bases sitting between them. The CDR3 contains 14 residues. The CDR3 region has the DNA TGCGCCAGCAGCTTGGATGGGCAGGGGTATGGCTACACCTTC. Its translation is CASSLDGQGYGYTF.

This rearrangement joins TRBV4-2 to TRBJ1-1; weak D call: TRBD1 (5 bases). Deletions cut 3 bases from V and 3 bases from J, with 11 bases between. CDR3 length equals 14 residues. The V gene's germline CDR1 is LGHNA and CDR2 YNFKEQ. CDR3 bases: TGTGCCAGCAGCCACTTAGCAGGGTACACTGAAGCTTTCTTT. Translation: CASSHLAGYTEAFF.

This clonotype was seen at least ten times. The chain couples TRBV10-3 to TRBJ1-1; D is undetermined. In germline, CDR1 is ENHRY, CDR2 SYGVKD. V lost 10 bases and J lost 4, with 13 bases in between. This CDR3 comprises 12 residues. CDR3 sequence: CATRRESTEAFF. As DNA, the CDR3 is TGTGCCACCCGGCGGGAATCCACTGAAGCTTTCTTT.

The V call is TRBV5-1, the J call TRBJ1-1, with 8 bases that match TRBD1. V trimming: 4 bases; J trimming: 8 bases; junction bases outside the gene matches: 7. This CDR3 contains 13 residues. CDR1 and CDR2 (germline): SGHRS, YFSETQ. CDR3 in DNA: TGCGCCAGCAGCCCAGACGGGACAGGCGAAGCTTTCTTT. Its protein is CASSPDGTGEAFF.

Many counts were recorded for this clonotype. This chain uses TRBV11-2 with TRBJ2-3; D gene unclear. Trimming removed 4 bases at V and 3 bases at J, with 14 bases between. The CDR3 is 15 amino acids. Germline V gene sequence: CDR1 SGHAT, CDR2 FQNNGV. As DNA, the CDR3 is TGTGCCAGCAGCTCCCTTTCCCAGTTTACAGATACGCAGTATTTT. Its protein is CASSSLSQFTDTQYF. The variable domain in full, completed from reference TRBV11-2 and TRBJ2-3, reads EAGVAQSPRYKIIEKRQSVAFWCNPISGHATLYWYQQILGQGPKLLIQFQNNGVVDDSQLPKDRFSAERLKGVDSTLKIQPAKLEDSAVYLCASSSLSQFTDTQYFGPGTRLTVL.

This clonotype was seen only a few times. The chain is built from TRBV6-1 and TRBJ2-7, with D possibly being TRBD1 or TRBD2 (5 bases each). This CDR3 has 14 amino acids. The V and J ends lost 9 bases and 3 bases respectively, with 18 bases between them. The germline V gene encodes CDR1 MNHNS and CDR2 SASEGT. The CDR3 bases are TGTGCCAGTACTAGACAGCCGCCAATCTACGAGCAGTACTTC. This encodes CASTRQPPIYEQYF.